These 32 T cell receptor beta chains were sequenced from one sample in a study of T cells in Graves' hyperthyroidism and ophthalmopathy. What was amplified from RNA transcripts were TCR beta CDR3 regions. First-round RT-PCR of the TCR CDR3 relied on the HTBI primer set. TCRdb re-called the multiplex PCR reads with MiXCR, one entry per CDR3 protein. The sample consists of 650,000 to 700,000 distinct CDR3 sequences, 15% to 20% of them appearing once. The material sequenced was blood. These receptor sequences come from a man aged 50-60 years with Graves' hyperthyroidism.

The chain couples TRBV7-3 to TRBJ2-2; D unresolved. With 4 bases removed from V and 3 bases from J, the gap between germline ends came to 3 bases. The length of the CDR3 is 12 residues. CDR1 is SGHTA and CDR2 is FQGTGA in the germline V gene. CDR3 in DNA: TGTGCCAGCAGCTACCACACCGGGGAGCTGTTTTTT. Protein product: CASSYHTGELFF.

This clonotype showed up many times. This sequence joins TRBV11-3 and TRBJ2-3; no reliable D call. The CDR3 has 14 amino acids. Deletions cut 5 bases from V and 3 bases from J, with 12 bases between. Per germline, CDR1 SGHNT and CDR2 YENEEA. The CDR3 coding sequence is TGTGCCAGCAGCCATTTTTCGGAAACAGATACGCAGTATTTT. Translated, it gives CASSHFSETDTQYF.

In its sample, this clonotype was seen many times. The V gene is TRBV27, the J gene TRBJ2-5; TRBD2 matches at 7 bases. The CDR3 spans 14 residues. V lost 1 base and J lost 4; bases outside the gene matches: 3. Germline-derived CDR1 and CDR2 are MNHEY and SMNVEV (reference sequence). CDR3 sequence reads: CASSLWEGRETQYF. CDR3 DNA: TGTGCCAGCAGTTTATGGGAGGGACGAGAGACCCAGTACTTC.

The sample holds many counts of this clonotype. J is TRBJ2-1 and V is TRBV12-3 or TRBV12-4; TRBD2 aligns across 7 bases. This CDR3 is 16 amino acids long. Trimming cost V 4 bases and J 8 bases; bases outside gene matches: 14. The CDR3: CASSSLPGLPGDEQFF. In nucleotides, the CDR3 is TGTGCCAGCAGTTCTCTACCGGGACTACCGGGCGATGAGCAGTTCTTC.

This clonotype has just a few counts. This rearrangement joins TRBV28 to TRBJ2-2; possibly TRBD1 for D (6 bases). Per the germline V gene, CDR1 is MDHEN and CDR2 is SYDVKM. The CDR3 runs 17 residues. V was cut by 4 bases and J by 4 bases, with 19 bases left in between. CDR3 sequence: CASSSLKKGVVTGELFF. CDR3 sequence (DNA): TGTGCCAGCAGTTCCCTGAAAAAGGGGGTAGTCACCGGGGAGCTGTTTTTT.

This clonotype occurred many times. The chain uses TRBV28 and TRBJ2-5, with D perhaps TRBD1 or TRBD2 (5 bases each). The CDR3 is made up of 13 amino acids. Germline CDR1 reads MDHEN; CDR2 reads SYDVKM. Trimming took 6 bases from V and 0 from J, leaving 8 bases between them. This CDR3 reads CASRGEYQETQYF. CDR3 sequence (DNA): TGTGCCAGCAGGGGGGAATACCAAGAGACCCAGTACTTC. Drawing the rest from reference TRBV28 and TRBJ2-5, the complete variable domain is DVKVTQSSRYLVKRTGEKVFLECVQDMDHENMFWYRQDPGLGLRLIYFSYDVKMKEKGDIPEGYSVSREKKERFSLILESASTNQTSMYLCASRGEYQETQYFGPGTRLLVL.

This clonotype was picked up a small number of times. CDR3 nucleotides: TGTGCCAGCAGGAGCCACAATCTGAACGAGCAGTACTTC. Protein product: CASRSHNLNEQYF. The chain is built from TRBV27 and TRBJ2-7; D remains unclear. Trimming stripped 6 bases from V and 5 bases from J, with 14 bases between. Germline CDR1 reads MNHEY; CDR2 reads SMNVEV (reference sequence). The CDR3 extends over 13 amino acids.

The table lists this clonotype with a few counts. The chain recombines TRBV20-1 with TRBJ1-4; D call uncertain. V was clipped by 3 bases and J by 7 bases, with 15 bases between them. CDR3 length: 14 residues. The germline CDR1 and CDR2 sequences are DFQATT and SNEGSKA (reference sequence). CDR3 nucleotides: TGCAGTGCTAGGGGTCCGGGTTTGAGTGAAAAACTGTTTTTT. Protein sequence: CSARGPGLSEKLFF.

CDR3 amino acids: CAISGRDRTRGYEQYF. CDR3 bases: TGTGCCATCAGTGGCCGGGACAGAACTAGGGGCTACGAGCAGTACTTC. V gene TRBV10-3 combines with J gene TRBJ2-7; 7 bases line up with TRBD1. The CDR3 is 16 residues long. With 4 bases clipped from V and 3 bases from J, the junction kept 12 bases outside the gene matches. Looked up from germline, CDR1 is ENHRY and CDR2 is SYGVKD.

The chain is built from TRBV15 and TRBJ2-1; unclear D gene. Between the trimmed V and J ends, which lost 1 base and 12 bases, there was a span of 13 bases. The CDR3 is 13 amino acids. CDR1 and CDR2 (germline): LNHNV, YYDKDF (reference sequence). The CDR3, as DNA: TGTGCCACCAGCAGAGTTCGCAGAGGATCGCAGTTCTTC. Translated, it gives CATSRVRRGSQFF.

V usage is TRBV7-2 and J usage is TRBJ1-5; D remains unclear. V gave up 5 bases and J gave up 2 bases, with 10 bases separating them. Germline CDR1 reads SGHTA; CDR2 reads FQGNSA. CDR3 length: 14 amino acids. CDR3 sequence (DNA): TGTGCCAGCAGCAACCTAGGGCGCAATCAGCCCCAGCATTTT. Encoded protein: CASSNLGRNQPQHF.

The chain uses TRBV12-3 or TRBV12-4 and TRBJ2-1, with D hard to call. Trimming took off 7 bases at V and 8 bases at J, with 9 bases between the two ends. The CDR3 is made up of 11 amino acids. This CDR3 reads CASTISYEQFF. CDR3 DNA sequence: TGTGCCAGCACCATAAGCTATGAGCAGTTCTTC.

The chain uses TRBV6-1 and TRBJ2-7, with TRBD2 matching over 12 bases. This CDR3 is built from 18 residues. V trimming: 2 bases; J trimming: 5 bases; junction bases outside the gene matches: 13. Germline loops: CDR1 MNHNS, CDR2 SASEGT. The CDR3 DNA reads as TGTGCCAGCAGTGAAAGGGCTAGCGGGAGGGCCATTAATGACGAGCAGTACTTC. Translation: CASSERASGRAINDEQYF.

This clonotype was counted only a few times. V gene TRBV7-2 combines with J gene TRBJ1-1; no definite D call. V lost 9 bases to trimming and J lost 0 bases, with 11 bases between them. In germline, CDR1 is SGHTA, CDR2 FQGNSA. The CDR3 covers 13 residues. The CDR3 nucleotides read TGTGCCAGTCGGGAGGAACTGAACACTGAAGCTTTCTTT. Translation gives CASREELNTEAFF.

This clonotype was found many times. The V gene is TRBV12-3 or TRBV12-4, the J gene TRBJ2-1, with 14 positions matching TRBD2. Trimming at V came to 1 base and at J to 7 bases, leaving 15 bases not matched to a gene. The CDR3 covers 20 residues. CDR3 coding DNA: TGTGCCAGCAGTTTAGGGTTCTCCGGGACTAGCGGGAGTAATCGGAATGAGCAGTTCTTC. This translates into CASSLGFSGTSGSNRNEQFF.

The chain joins TRBV20-1 to TRBJ2-6; no clear D gene. There are 14 residues in the CDR3. V lost 5 bases and J lost 0, with 8 bases in between. The germline V gene encodes CDR1 DFQATT and CDR2 SNEGSKA (reference sequence). CDR3 DNA: TGCAGTGCTCGGACGGTCTCTGGGGCCAACGTCCTGACTTTC. This encodes CSARTVSGANVLTF.

This clonotype has at least ten counts. This sequence joins TRBV7-3 and TRBJ2-4; tentative D call: TRBD2 (6 bases). This CDR3 region has 13 residues. Trimming pared 4 bases from V and 4 bases from J, leaving 8 bases between. The germline V gene encodes CDR1 SGHTA and CDR2 FQGTGA. The CDR3 DNA is TGTGCCAGCAGCTCCGGGAGTAAAAACATTCAGTACTTC. Its protein is CASSSGSKNIQYF. The variable domain in full, completed from reference TRBV7-3 and TRBJ2-4, reads GAGVSQTPSNKVTEKGKYVELRCDPISGHTALYWYRQSLGQGPEFLIYFQGTGAADDSGLPNDRFFAVRPEGSVSTLKIQRTERGDSAVYLCASSSGSKNIQYFGAGTRLSVL.

There are many counts of this clonotype. The chain joins TRBV7-9 to TRBJ1-2; 10 positions agree with TRBD1. The CDR3 loop spans 15 amino acids. Germline loops: CDR1 SEHNR, CDR2 FQNEAQ (reference sequence). The V segment lost 2 bases and the J segment 4 bases; nucleotides outside the gene matches: 4. In DNA form, the CDR3 reads TGTGCCAGCAGCTTAACAGGGACAGGGGTCTATGGCTACACCTTC. Translating gives CASSLTGTGVYGYTF.

There are many counts of this clonotype. The CDR3 coding sequence is TGTGCCAGCAGTAGGGCTTACACTGGCTACACCTTC. As protein: CASSRAYTGYTF. The chain recombines TRBV12-3 or TRBV12-4 with TRBJ1-2; D not certain. The CDR3 loop spans 12 amino acids. Trimming left V 5 bases short and J 7 bases short, with 11 bases between.

V gene TRBV3-1 combines with J gene TRBJ2-7; the D gene could be TRBD1 or TRBD2 (6 bases each). Trimming removed 4 bases from V and 7 bases from J, with 29 bases in between. The CDR3 contains 18 residues. The germline V gene encodes CDR1 LGHDT and CDR2 YNNKEL (reference sequence). CDR3 amino acids: CASSPAPGAANPLREQYF. The CDR3, as DNA: TGTGCCAGCAGCCCGGCCCCGGGGGCAGCCAACCCGTTGCGGGAGCAGTACTTC.

This clonotype was recorded many times. This chain uses TRBV27 with TRBJ1-6; D is unclear. V lost 6 bases and J 7 bases, leaving 16 bases between the germline ends. Germline lookup yields CDR1 MNHEY and CDR2 SMNVEV (reference sequence). The CDR3 is 15 residues long. The chain's CDR3 is CASSSIKVGNSPLHF. CDR3 DNA: TGTGCCAGCAGCTCTATAAAAGTTGGAAATTCACCCCTCCACTTT.

This chain uses TRBV20-1 with TRBJ2-5; 9 bases match TRBD1. The J segment lost 2 bases and the V segment lost 3 bases, leaving 7 bases of the junction unmatched. This CDR3 has 15 amino acids. Germline loops: CDR1 DFQATT, CDR2 SNEGSKA (reference sequence). As DNA, the CDR3 is TGCAGTGCTAGGGTGGGACAGGGTGGGCAAGAGACCCAGTACTTC. It codes for CSARVGQGGQETQYF.

This clonotype showed up many times. The chain links TRBV28 to TRBJ1-5; D is undetermined. Germline V CDR1 and CDR2: MDHEN, SYDVKM. Trimming removed 2 bases from V and 7 bases from J, with 12 bases in between. This CDR3 spans 14 amino acids. The CDR3 bases are TGTGCCAGCAGTTTAATGTGGACGGGCCAGCCCCAGCATTTT. It yields the protein CASSLMWTGQPQHF.

For this clonotype: This may be a read error: a much more frequent sequence differs by one nucleotide. This chain joins TRBV19 and TRBJ1-2, with 7 bases fitting TRBD1. The CDR3 has 16 amino acids. In germline, CDR1 is LNHDA, CDR2 SQIVND (reference sequence). This CDR3 is CSSNSLRDSTNYGYTF. As DNA, the CDR3 is TGTTCCAGTAACTCCCTAAGGGACAGCACTAACTATGGCTACACCTTC.

This clonotype is medium-sized by share. The V and J genes are TRBV28 and TRBJ2-3; 9 nucleotides align to TRBD1. J gave up 3 bases and V 4 bases, and 11 bases lay outside the gene matches. From germline, CDR1 is MDHEN and CDR2 SYDVKM. This CDR3 is 17 amino acids long. CDR3 bases: TGTGCCAGCAGTTCCATCCACCGGACAGGGGAGACAGATACGCAGTATTTT. Protein: CASSSIHRTGETDTQYF.

This clonotype turned up a few times. CDR3 in amino acids: CASSLRDSSGNTIYF. The CDR3 bases are TGTGCCAGCAGCTTACGAGACAGCTCTGGAAACACCATATATTTT. V and J are TRBV7-3 and TRBJ1-3, with a weak D call TRBD1 (5 bases). This CDR3 has 15 residues. Germline CDR1 reads SGHTA; CDR2 reads FQGTGA. V shed 2 bases and J shed 0 bases, with 8 bases lying between them.

There are many counts of this clonotype. This chain links TRBV10-3 with TRBJ1-3; D gene uncertain. Deletions cut 10 bases from V and 0 bases from J, with 19 bases between. Germline loops: CDR1 ENHRY, CDR2 SYGVKD. The CDR3 spans 16 residues. This CDR3 reads CASLGRSGLSGNTIYF. CDR3 nucleotides: TGTGCCAGCCTAGGCAGGTCAGGACTCTCTGGAAACACCATATATTTT.

There are a few counts of this clonotype. V gene TRBV11-3 combines with J gene TRBJ2-1; the match to TRBD2 covers 11 bases. The length of the CDR3 is 14 residues. The V and J ends lost 3 bases and 9 bases, in that order; junction bases with no gene match: 4. Looked up from germline, CDR1 is SGHNT and CDR2 is YENEEA. The CDR3 is CASSFTLAGGEQFF. The CDR3 coding sequence is TGTGCCAGCAGCTTTACGCTAGCGGGAGGTGAGCAGTTCTTC.

In this sample, this clonotype turned up many times. The rearrangement joins TRBV20-1 to TRBJ2-1; TRBD2 is a possible D gene (5 bases). From germline, CDR1 is DFQATT and CDR2 SNEGSKA (reference sequence). The CDR3 runs 16 residues. V lost 1 base, J lost 1 base, and 14 bases lay in between. CDR3 residues: CSARGAGSLSYNEQFF. The CDR3 DNA reads as TGCAGTGCTAGAGGGGCGGGTAGCTTGTCCTACAATGAGCAGTTCTTC.

This clonotype was detected only a few times. The chain combines TRBV19 with TRBJ2-1; D gene ambiguous. The CDR3 sequence is 14 residues long. V was shortened by 3 bases and J by 7 bases, with 13 bases between the two germline ends. Germline V gene lookup returns CDR1 LNHDA and CDR2 SQIVND (reference sequence). The CDR3 region is CASSIATTLNEQFF. The CDR3 region has the DNA TGTGCCAGTAGTATCGCGACCACACTTAATGAGCAGTTCTTC.

This clonotype occurred a few times. A much larger clone lies one base from this, so it may be a read error. The V and J genes are TRBV28 and TRBJ1-5, with D unclear. The CDR3 runs to 12 residues. Germline V CDR1 and CDR2: MDHEN, SYDVKM. The V end was cut by 11 bases, the J end by 1 base, with 9 bases between. CDR3 in amino acids: CAGLDSNQPQHF. As DNA, the CDR3 is TGTGCCGGCTTGGACAGCAATCAGCCCCAGCATTTT.

This clonotype was recorded at least ten times. The V and J genes are TRBV28 and TRBJ1-3; possible D gene TRBD1, 5 bases. The CDR3 length is 14 residues. CDR1 and CDR2 from the germline V gene are MDHEN and SYDVKM. Trimming shortened V by 3 bases and J by 4 bases, and 10 bases separated the two germline ends. Here the CDR3 DNA reads TGTGCCAGCAGTTTGAGGGGATACGGAAACACCATATATTTT. Translation gives CASSLRGYGNTIYF.